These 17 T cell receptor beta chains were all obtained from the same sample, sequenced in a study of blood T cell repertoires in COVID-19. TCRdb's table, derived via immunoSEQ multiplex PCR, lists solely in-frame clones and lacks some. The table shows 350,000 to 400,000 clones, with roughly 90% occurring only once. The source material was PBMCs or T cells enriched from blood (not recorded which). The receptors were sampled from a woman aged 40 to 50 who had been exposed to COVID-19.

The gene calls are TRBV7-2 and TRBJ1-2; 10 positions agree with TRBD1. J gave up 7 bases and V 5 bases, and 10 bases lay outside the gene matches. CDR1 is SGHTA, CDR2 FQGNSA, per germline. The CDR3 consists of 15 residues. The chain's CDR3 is CASSPQTGGRSGYTF. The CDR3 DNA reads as TGTGCCAGCAGCCCACAGACAGGGGGCAGGAGTGGCTACACCTTC.

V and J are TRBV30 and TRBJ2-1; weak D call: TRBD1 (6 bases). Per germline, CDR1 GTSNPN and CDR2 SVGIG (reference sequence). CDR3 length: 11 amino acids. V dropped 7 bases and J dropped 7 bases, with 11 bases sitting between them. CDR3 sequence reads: CAFTGLNEQFF. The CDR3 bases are TGTGCCTTCACAGGGCTGAATGAGCAGTTCTTC. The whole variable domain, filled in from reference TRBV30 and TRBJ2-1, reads SQTIHQWPATLVQPVGSPLSLECTVEGTSNPNLYWYRQAAGRGLQLLFYSVGIGQISSEVPQNLSASRPQDRQFILSSKKLLLSDSGFYLCAFTGLNEQFFGPGTRLTVL.

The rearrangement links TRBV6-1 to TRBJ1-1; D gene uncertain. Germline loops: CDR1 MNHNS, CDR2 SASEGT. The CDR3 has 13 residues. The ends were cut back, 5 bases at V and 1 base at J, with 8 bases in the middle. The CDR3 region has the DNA TGTGCCAGCAGTTTAACAGAGAACACTGAAGCTTTCTTT. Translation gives CASSLTENTEAFF.

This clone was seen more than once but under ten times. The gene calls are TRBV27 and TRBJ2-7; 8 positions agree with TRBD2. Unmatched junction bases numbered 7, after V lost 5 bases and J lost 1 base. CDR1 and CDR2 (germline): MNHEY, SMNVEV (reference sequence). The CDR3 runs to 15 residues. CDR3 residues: CASSLSGRSSYEQYF. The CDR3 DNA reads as TGTGCCAGCAGTCTGAGCGGGAGATCTTCCTACGAGCAGTACTTC.

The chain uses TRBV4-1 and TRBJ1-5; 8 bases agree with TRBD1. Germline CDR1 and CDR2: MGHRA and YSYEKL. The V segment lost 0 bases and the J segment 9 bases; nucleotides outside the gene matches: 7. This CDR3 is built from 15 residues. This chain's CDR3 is CASSQDGTGGRPQHF. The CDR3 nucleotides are TGCGCCAGCAGCCAAGACGGGACAGGCGGTCGGCCCCAGCATTTT.

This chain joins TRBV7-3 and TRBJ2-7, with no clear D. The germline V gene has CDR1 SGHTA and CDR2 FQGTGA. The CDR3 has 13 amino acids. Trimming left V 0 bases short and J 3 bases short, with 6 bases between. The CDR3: CASSLTPNYEQYF. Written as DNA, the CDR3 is TGTGCCAGCAGCTTAACCCCCAACTACGAGCAGTACTTC.

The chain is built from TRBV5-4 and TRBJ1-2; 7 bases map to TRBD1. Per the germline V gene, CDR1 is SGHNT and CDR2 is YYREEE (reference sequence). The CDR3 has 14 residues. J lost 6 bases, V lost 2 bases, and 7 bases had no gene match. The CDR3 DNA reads TGTGCCAGCAGCTTACCTAAGGGGGCAAATGGCTACACCTTC. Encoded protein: CASSLPKGANGYTF.

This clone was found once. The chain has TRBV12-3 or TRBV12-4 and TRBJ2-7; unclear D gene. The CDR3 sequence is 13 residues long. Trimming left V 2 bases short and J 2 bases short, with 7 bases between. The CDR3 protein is CASSLLSAYEQYF. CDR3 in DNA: TGTGCCAGCAGTTTACTTAGTGCCTACGAGCAGTACTTC.

Here the CDR3 DNA reads TGCGCCAGCAGCACCAGGGGCCTAAACACTGAAGCTTTCTTT. Translating it yields CASSTRGLNTEAFF. The chain combines TRBV4-1 with TRBJ1-1, with D possibly TRBD1 on 6 matching bases. This CDR3 is 14 amino acids long. V shed 5 bases and J shed 2 bases, with 12 bases lying between them. In germline, CDR1 is MGHRA, CDR2 YSYEKL.

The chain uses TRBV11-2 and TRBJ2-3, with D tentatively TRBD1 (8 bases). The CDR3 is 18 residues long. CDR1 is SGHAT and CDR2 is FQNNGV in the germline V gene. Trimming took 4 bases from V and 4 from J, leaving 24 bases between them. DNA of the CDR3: TGTGCCAGCAGCTCAGGGAGTCTAAGGACAGGGAGGGCAGATACGCAGTATTTT. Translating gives CASSSGSLRTGRADTQYF.

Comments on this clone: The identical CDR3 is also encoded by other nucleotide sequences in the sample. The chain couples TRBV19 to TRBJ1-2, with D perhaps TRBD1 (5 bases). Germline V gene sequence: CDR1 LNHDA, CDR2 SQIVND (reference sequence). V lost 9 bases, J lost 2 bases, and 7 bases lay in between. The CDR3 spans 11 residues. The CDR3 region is CASRQNYGYTF. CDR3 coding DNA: TGTGCCAGCAGACAGAACTATGGCTACACCTTC. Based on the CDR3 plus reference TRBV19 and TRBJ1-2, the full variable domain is DGGITQSPKYLFRKEGQNVTLSCEQNLNHDAMYWYRQDPGQGLRLIYYSQIVNDFQKGDIAEGYSVSREKKESFPLTVTSAQKNPTAFYLCASRQNYGYTFGSGTRLTVV.

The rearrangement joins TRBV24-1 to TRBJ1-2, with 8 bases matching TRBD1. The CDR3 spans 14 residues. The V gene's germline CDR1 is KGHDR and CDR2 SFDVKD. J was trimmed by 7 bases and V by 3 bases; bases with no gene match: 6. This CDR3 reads CATSDTDRAFGYTF. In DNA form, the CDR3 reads TGTGCCACCAGTGATACGGACAGGGCGTTTGGCTACACCTTC.

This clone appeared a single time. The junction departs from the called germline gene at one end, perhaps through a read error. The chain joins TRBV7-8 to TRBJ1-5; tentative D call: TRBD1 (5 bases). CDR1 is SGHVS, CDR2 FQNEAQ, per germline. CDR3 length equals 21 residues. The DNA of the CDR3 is TGTGCCAGCAGTTTAGTCCCAGCCCGCGCGGGGCCCGCCAGCAGCAATCAGCCCCAGCATTTT. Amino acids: CASSLVPARAGPASSNQPQHF.

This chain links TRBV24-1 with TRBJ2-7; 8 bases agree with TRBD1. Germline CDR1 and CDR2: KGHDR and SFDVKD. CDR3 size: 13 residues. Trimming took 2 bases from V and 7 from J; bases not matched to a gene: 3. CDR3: CATSDWDRREQYF. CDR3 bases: TGTGCCACCAGTGATTGGGACAGGCGAGAGCAGTACTTC.

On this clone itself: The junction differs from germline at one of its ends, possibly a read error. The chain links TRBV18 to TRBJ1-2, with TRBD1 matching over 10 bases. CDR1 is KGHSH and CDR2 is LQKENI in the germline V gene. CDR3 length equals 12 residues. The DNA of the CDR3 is TGTGCCAGCTCACAGGGACAGGGGCTAAATGCCTTC. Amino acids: CASSQGQGLNAF. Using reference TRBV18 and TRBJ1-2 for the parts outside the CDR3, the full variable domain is NAGVMQNPRHLVRRRGQEARLRCSPMKGHSHVYWYRQLPEEGLKFMVYLQKENIIDESGMPKERFSAEFPKEGPSILRIQQVVRGDSAAYFCASSQGQGLNAFGSGTRLTVV.

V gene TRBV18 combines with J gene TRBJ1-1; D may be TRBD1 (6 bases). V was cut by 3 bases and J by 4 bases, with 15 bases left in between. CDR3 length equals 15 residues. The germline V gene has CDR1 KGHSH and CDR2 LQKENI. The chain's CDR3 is CASSPKGGGATEAFF. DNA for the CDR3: TGTGCCAGCTCACCGAAGGGAGGGGGGGCCACTGAAGCTTTCTTT. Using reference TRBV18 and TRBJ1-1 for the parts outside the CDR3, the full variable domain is NAGVMQNPRHLVRRRGQEARLRCSPMKGHSHVYWYRQLPEEGLKFMVYLQKENIIDESGMPKERFSAEFPKEGPSILRIQQVVRGDSAAYFCASSPKGGGATEAFFGQGTRLTVV.

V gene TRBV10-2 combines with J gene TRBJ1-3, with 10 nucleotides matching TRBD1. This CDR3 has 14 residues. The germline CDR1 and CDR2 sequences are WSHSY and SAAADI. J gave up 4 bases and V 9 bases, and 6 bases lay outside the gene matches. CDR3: CASRQGANGNTIYF. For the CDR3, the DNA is TGCGCCAGTCGACAGGGGGCCAACGGAAACACCATATATTTT.